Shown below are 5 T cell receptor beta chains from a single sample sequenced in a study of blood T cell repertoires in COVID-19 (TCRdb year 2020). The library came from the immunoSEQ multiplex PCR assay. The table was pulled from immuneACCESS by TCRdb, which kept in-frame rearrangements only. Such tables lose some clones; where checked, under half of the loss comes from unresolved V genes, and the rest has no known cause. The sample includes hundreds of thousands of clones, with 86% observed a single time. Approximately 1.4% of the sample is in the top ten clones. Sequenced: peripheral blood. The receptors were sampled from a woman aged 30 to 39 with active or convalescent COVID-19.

CDR3 nucleotide sequence: TGTGCCACCAGTGACATAGGGAGGAACTATGGCTACACCTTC. The encoded protein is CATSDIGRNYGYTF. The genes are TRBV24-1 and TRBJ1-2; no clear D gene. CDR3 length: 14 residues. Germline assignment: CDR1 KGHDR and CDR2 SFDVKD. Trimming removed 4 bases at V and 2 bases at J, with 10 bases between.

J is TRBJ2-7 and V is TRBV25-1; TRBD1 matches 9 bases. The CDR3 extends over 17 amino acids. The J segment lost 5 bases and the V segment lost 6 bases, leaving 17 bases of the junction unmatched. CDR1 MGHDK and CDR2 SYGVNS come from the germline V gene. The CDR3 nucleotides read TGTGCCAGCAGCAATAACCCCGGGACAGGGAATATAAACGAGCAGTACTTC. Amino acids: CASSNNPGTGNINEQYF.

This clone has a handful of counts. The CDR3, as DNA: TGTGCCAGCAGCGCACAAACAGGGGGCGCGGGCCAGCCCCAGCATTTT. It encodes CASSAQTGGAGQPQHF. V and J are TRBV5-8 and TRBJ1-5, with 9 positions matching TRBD1. V was clipped by 4 bases and J by 7 bases; unmatched bases: 12. The germline gives CDR1 SGHTS, CDR2 YDEGEE. This CDR3 is 16 amino acids long.

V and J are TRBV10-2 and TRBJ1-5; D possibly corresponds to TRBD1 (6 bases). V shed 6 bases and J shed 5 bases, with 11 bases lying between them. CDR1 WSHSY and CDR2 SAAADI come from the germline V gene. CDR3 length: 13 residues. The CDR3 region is CASRWDIDQPQHF. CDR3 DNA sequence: TGCGCCAGCAGATGGGACATCGATCAGCCCCAGCATTTT.

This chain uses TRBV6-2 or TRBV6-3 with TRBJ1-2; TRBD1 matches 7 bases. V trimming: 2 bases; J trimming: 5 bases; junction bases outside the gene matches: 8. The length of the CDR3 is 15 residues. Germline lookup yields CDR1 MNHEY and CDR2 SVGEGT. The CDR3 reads CASSYENRGSYGYTF. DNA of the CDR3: TGTGCCAGCAGTTACGAGAACAGGGGATCTTATGGCTACACCTTC.